This T cell receptor beta chain was identified in a study of CD8+ T cells in alopecia areata (dated by TCRdb to the late 2010s). Turning to the overall study: Treated patients were enrolled in an open-label pilot trial of oral tofacitinib, 5 to 10 mg twice daily, for moderate-to-severe alopecia areata. TCRbeta CDR3 regions were amplified by immunoSEQ multiplex PCR using 35 Vbeta forward and 13 Jbeta reverse primers. For the treated patients, the SALT score, which quantifies what percentage of scalp surface area is affected, served as the measure of disease severity. On the human side, TCRbeta sequencing was run on scalp tissue and on sorted CD4+ and CD8+ peripheral blood T cells from healthy controls and from alopecia areata patients with either patchy or totalis/universalis disease. High-throughput TCRbeta sequencing was used to examine T cell clonal expansion in alopecia areata in both the C3H/HeJ mouse model and human patients. Biopsies were taken from tofacitinib-treated patients at baseline and at 4 and 24 weeks of treatment, and a later scalp biopsy was taken in several of the tofacitinib-treated patients. Scalp clonality was compared among normal scalp (n=4), patchy alopecia areata scalp (n=8), and alopecia totalis/universalis scalp (n=8). Tofacitinib was given for 6 to 18 months, followed by 6 months of follow-up off drug to assess delayed response and recurrence. RNA came from the PAXgene miRNA kit for fixed scalp, the miRNeasy kit for PBMCs, and the RNeasy kit for mouse skin. The paper's findings and limits, for the study overall: Unlike mouse skin, which is dominated by gammadelta T cells, normal human skin has resident alphabeta T cells that are also sequenced, and this complicates analysis of the scalp TCR repertoire. Compared with normal scalp, lesional scalp had higher clonality and more expanded CD8+ clones, particularly in alopecia totalis/universalis, a pattern that suggests antigenic drive. During tofacitinib treatment, many expanded lesional clones stuck around in both scalp and blood, and this persistence may partly explain why relapse happens after treatment is stopped. TCR sequences shared between patients were less clear than in mice, possibly partly because of HLA diversity in the patient population. Tofacitinib significantly decreased scalp clonality and the number of expanded CD8+ clones among the top 100 scalp clones. The treated cohort was small, with a single nonresponder, so links between baseline CD8+ expansion and response need larger studies.

Library method: the immunoSEQ multiplex PCR assay. RNA was extracted from all samples and reverse transcribed into cDNA as template for TCR sequencing. SuperScript III was used to make first-strand cDNA, primed with a 2:1 mix of oligo-dT and random hexamers. A synthetic immune receptor repertoire was used to measure amplification bias, and any remaining bias was corrected computationally. In the source study's methods: Raw reads were preprocessed for error removal, and CDR3 was defined according to IMGT conventions as running from the conserved cysteine to phenylalanine. To get clonality, Shannon entropy was normalized by log2 of the number of productive unique TCRs and the result was subtracted from 1. Scalp TCRbeta sequences were cross-referenced with sorted blood CD4 and CD8 repertoires so that the CD4 or CD8 identity of scalp clones could be inferred. TCRdb took over this immuneACCESS table, retaining in-frame rearrangements with V and J assigned. Such tables are incomplete; in checked studies, under half of the missing clones stem from an unresolved V gene, and the remainder is unexplained. V, J and clone size reflect that table, while D and trimming were determined from the DNA. Across this sample there are roughly 250,000 clones, with over 45% seen only once. The top ten clones comprise about 0.93% of the sample.

Counted from cysteine to phenylalanine, this CDR3 has 13 amino acids. Just the 39-base CDR3 DNA is kept, in frame starting at base 1. CDR1 GTSNPN and CDR2 SVGIG are derived from the germline V gene (reference sequence). Trimming costs V 4 bases and J 6 bases, and their ends lie 13 bases apart. Concerning this clone itself: It has no known antigen specificity. The record has no base qualities; no much larger clone is one base away.

Per the publication, the treatment or condition label means: oral pan-JAK inhibitor, 5-10 mg twice daily. Lesional scalp punch biopsies and peripheral blood were obtained from alopecia areata patients. PBMCs were isolated by density centrifugation and stained for CD3, CD4 and CD8, after which CD4+ and CD8+ T cells were sorted on a FACSAria. This chain is built from TRBV30 and TRBJ1-5; no D gene can be assigned with confidence. The input for sequencing was CD4+ T cells sorted from blood, taken around week 54, from a patient treated with tofacitinib. This receptor was obtained from a human donor with alopecia areata. The CDR3 here reads CAWTDSLSQPQHF. The DNA sequence reads TGTGCCTGGACCGATTCCCTTTCTCAGCCCCAGCATTTT.